This TCR beta chain stems from a study of blood T cell repertoires in COVID-19. As for the study in general: Spain, Italy and the United States supplied samples that represented acute and convalescent COVID-19. PBMCs, B-cell-depleted T cells, or T cells were the source of the cDNA or gDNA that made up the material.

Germline V gene sequence: CDR1 LGHNA, CDR2 YSLEER. Between the trimmed V and J ends, which lost 3 bases and 4 bases, there was a span of 12 bases. The CDR3 is 15 residues long. In the authors' methods: Nucleated cell counts were estimated from reference gene primer amplification. Assay used: immunoSEQ multiplex PCR; TCRdb lists only in-frame clones, some missing. D and trimming come from the DNA, and the V and J calls and clone size come from that table. The repertoire consists of approximately 60,000 clones, with 60% to 85% occurring once and the leading ten covering 50% to 55%. The sample was peripheral blood. This clonotype was obtained from an elderly woman with acute or convalescent COVID-19. This chain connects TRBV4-3 to TRBJ2-2; TRBD2 might be the D (6 bases). CDR3 sequence (DNA): TGCGCCAGCAGCCAGTTCCAGGGAGGCACCGGGGAGCTGTTTTTT. This encodes CASSQFQGGTGELFF.